Presented here are 18 T cell receptor beta chains from one specimen sequenced in a study of T cell responses to AZD1222 COVID-19 vaccine. Some clones are missing from TCRdb's copy, which holds only in-frame ones; the method was immunoSEQ multiplex PCR. The sample consists of some 130,000 clones, approximately 85% of them appearing once. The starting material was peripheral blood, obtained on day 0 of MenACWY control vaccination. The source of these receptors is an adult in good health.

The chain couples TRBV19 to TRBJ2-3; no definite D call. From germline, CDR1 is LNHDA and CDR2 SQIVND (reference sequence). V lost 1 base, J lost 0 bases, and 8 bases lay in between. This CDR3 region has 15 residues. DNA for the CDR3: TGTGCCAGTAGTATAGTGGGATCTAGCACAGATACGCAGTATTTT. Encoded protein: CASSIVGSSTDTQYF.

J is TRBJ1-6 and V is TRBV19; D not resolved. Germline V gene lookup returns CDR1 LNHDA and CDR2 SQIVND (reference sequence). V shed 8 bases and J shed 7 bases, with 15 bases lying between them. The CDR3 consists of 14 residues. The CDR3 region has the DNA TGTGCCAGTCGACCCGTCCCCAAGAATTCACCCCTCCACTTT. Translated, it gives CASRPVPKNSPLHF.

The rearrangement joins TRBV5-1 to TRBJ2-5; D is unclear. In germline, CDR1 is SGHRS, CDR2 YFSETQ. Trimming took 5 bases from V and 4 from J, leaving 12 bases between them. The CDR3 has 13 residues. CDR3 residues: CASRRPGRETQYF. The CDR3 DNA sequence: TGCGCCAGCAGGCGGCCAGGAAGAGAGACCCAGTACTTC.

The J gene is TRBJ2-7, the V gene TRBV11-2; D is unclear. V was trimmed by 5 bases and J by 2 bases, leaving 7 bases between them. CDR1 and CDR2 from the germline V gene are SGHAT and FQNNGV. The CDR3 has 12 residues. CDR3 residues: CASSPGPYEQYF. The CDR3 DNA reads TGTGCCAGCAGCCCCGGACCCTACGAGCAGTACTTC.

The chain carries TRBV2 and TRBJ2-5; D unclear. V lost 7 bases and J 1 base, leaving 13 bases between the germline ends. CDR1 and CDR2 (germline): SNHLY, FYNNEI. The CDR3 loop spans 14 amino acids. Here the CDR3 DNA reads TGTGCCAGCAAACCATCGGGTCCCCAAGAGACCCAGTACTTC. The encoded protein is CASKPSGPQETQYF.

The chain links TRBV7-8 to TRBJ1-2; D not certain. Trimming took off 1 base at V and 3 bases at J, with 9 bases between the two ends. The CDR3 has 14 residues. The germline V gene encodes CDR1 SGHVS and CDR2 FQNEAQ. The CDR3 nucleotides read TGTGCCAGCAGCTTAGTCGGGTTCGACTATGGCTACACCTTC. Protein: CASSLVGFDYGYTF.

The chain joins TRBV24-1 to TRBJ2-1; D is uncertain. Germline CDR1 reads KGHDR; CDR2 reads SFDVKD. CDR3 size: 11 residues. V was cut by 4 bases and J by 10 bases, with 7 bases left in between. CDR3 bases: TGTGCCACCAGTGACCATACGGAGCAGTTCTTC. It specifies CATSDHTEQFF.

The V gene is TRBV19, the J gene TRBJ2-1; 7 positions match TRBD2. The germline CDR1 and CDR2 sequences are LNHDA and SQIVND (reference sequence). V trimming: 5 bases; J trimming: 3 bases; junction bases outside the gene matches: 10. The CDR3 loop spans 16 amino acids. The CDR3 sequence: CASSPTAGVIYNEQFF. For the CDR3, the DNA is TGTGCCAGTAGTCCAACGGCGGGAGTTATCTACAATGAGCAGTTCTTC. Variable domain in full (rest from reference TRBV19 and TRBJ2-1): DGGITQSPKYLFRKEGQNVTLSCEQNLNHDAMYWYRQDPGQGLRLIYYSQIVNDFQKGDIAEGYSVSREKKESFPLTVTSAQKNPTAFYLCASSPTAGVIYNEQFFGPGTRLTVL.

V gene TRBV5-1 combines with J gene TRBJ2-3; D remains ambiguous. Germline V CDR1 and CDR2: SGHRS, YFSETQ. CDR3 length: 14 amino acids. The V end lost 4 bases, the J end lost 3 bases, and 12 bases lay between the germline ends. CDR3 nucleotide sequence: TGCGCCAGCAGCACAACCCCAATAACAGATACGCAGTATTTT. Amino acid sequence: CASSTTPITDTQYF.

The chain uses TRBV28 and TRBJ1-3; no clear D. The CDR3 is 13 residues long. Germline CDR1 and CDR2: MDHEN and SYDVKM. Trimming cost V 5 bases and J 7 bases, with 12 bases left between them. The CDR3 DNA reads as TGTGCCAGCAGTCCGGACTTTCAGAACACCATATATTTT. Encoded protein: CASSPDFQNTIYF. The full variable domain, with the rest looked up from reference TRBV28 and TRBJ1-3, is DVKVTQSSRYLVKRTGEKVFLECVQDMDHENMFWYRQDPGLGLRLIYFSYDVKMKEKGDIPEGYSVSREKKERFSLILESASTNQTSMYLCASSPDFQNTIYFGEGSWLTVV.

V usage is TRBV11-3 and J usage is TRBJ2-2, with D uncertain. CDR3 length: 14 residues. Germline loops: CDR1 SGHNT, CDR2 YENEEA. Trimming shortened V by 5 bases and J by 4 bases, and 11 bases separated the two germline ends. The CDR3 sequence: CASSRTDPTGELFF. CDR3 sequence (DNA): TGTGCCAGCAGCCGGACCGACCCCACCGGGGAGCTGTTTTTT.

This clone was seen a few times. The V and J genes are TRBV2 and TRBJ2-2, with a tentative D call TRBD2 (6 bases). Trimming cost V 1 base and J 4 bases, with 10 bases left between them. The V gene's germline CDR1 is SNHLY and CDR2 FYNNEI. This CDR3 is built from 15 residues. The CDR3 DNA reads as TGTGCCAGCAGTGAAGTGGGGGACTCCACCGGGGAGCTGTTTTTT. It specifies CASSEVGDSTGELFF.

This clone occurred once. The chain links TRBV9 to TRBJ1-1; D uncertain. V was trimmed by 3 bases and J by 3 bases, leaving 21 bases between them. The CDR3 covers 17 residues. Per germline, CDR1 SGDLS and CDR2 YYNGEE. The CDR3 loop reads CASSATTAFLVDTEAFF. As DNA, the CDR3 is TGTGCCAGCAGCGCCACAACAGCATTTCTGGTCGACACTGAAGCTTTCTTT.

V is TRBV9 and J is TRBJ1-2; 8 bases fit TRBD1. The CDR3 totals 16 residues. The germline V gene has CDR1 SGDLS and CDR2 YYNGEE. J lost 2 bases, V lost 4 bases, and 10 bases had no gene match. The CDR3 region has the DNA TGTGCCAGCAGCCCCCACCGGACAGGGATGAACTATGGCTACACCTTC. Amino acid sequence: CASSPHRTGMNYGYTF.

J is TRBJ2-7 and V is TRBV5-1; 12 positions match TRBD2. V was pared by 0 bases and J by 0 bases, with 7 bases of the junction left unmatched. Germline V gives CDR1 SGHRS, CDR2 YFSETQ. This CDR3 is built from 18 residues. CDR3 residues: CASSLALLTSGSSYEQYF. Written as DNA, the CDR3 is TGCGCCAGCAGCTTGGCGTTATTGACTAGCGGGAGCTCCTACGAGCAGTACTTC.

The J gene is TRBJ1-5, the V gene TRBV2; D perhaps matches TRBD1 (6 bases). CDR3 length: 14 amino acids. V shed 7 bases and J shed 10 bases, with 20 bases lying between them. Germline-derived CDR1 and CDR2 are SNHLY and FYNNEI. The CDR3 coding sequence is TGTGCCAGCAATAGGGGGATCAGGGGTGGTCCCCAGCATTTT. Protein: CASNRGIRGGPQHF.

The rearrangement uses TRBV5-4 and TRBJ2-7, with D possibly TRBD2 on 5 matching bases. This CDR3 contains 11 residues. V shed 4 bases and J shed 6 bases, with 8 bases lying between them. CDR1 SGHNT and CDR2 YYREEE come from the germline V gene (reference sequence). The CDR3 reads CASSQLGEQYF. The CDR3 DNA reads TGTGCCAGCAGCCAACTAGGCGAGCAGTACTTC.

This sequence joins TRBV20-1 and TRBJ1-2, with D possibly being TRBD1 (5 bases). Germline lookup yields CDR1 DFQATT and CDR2 SNEGSKA (reference sequence). The CDR3 totals 11 residues. Trimming cost V 6 bases and J 8 bases, with 13 bases left between them. In nucleotides, the CDR3 is TGCAGTGCCAGACTTAGGGGAGGCTACACCTTC. Translation: CSARLRGGYTF.